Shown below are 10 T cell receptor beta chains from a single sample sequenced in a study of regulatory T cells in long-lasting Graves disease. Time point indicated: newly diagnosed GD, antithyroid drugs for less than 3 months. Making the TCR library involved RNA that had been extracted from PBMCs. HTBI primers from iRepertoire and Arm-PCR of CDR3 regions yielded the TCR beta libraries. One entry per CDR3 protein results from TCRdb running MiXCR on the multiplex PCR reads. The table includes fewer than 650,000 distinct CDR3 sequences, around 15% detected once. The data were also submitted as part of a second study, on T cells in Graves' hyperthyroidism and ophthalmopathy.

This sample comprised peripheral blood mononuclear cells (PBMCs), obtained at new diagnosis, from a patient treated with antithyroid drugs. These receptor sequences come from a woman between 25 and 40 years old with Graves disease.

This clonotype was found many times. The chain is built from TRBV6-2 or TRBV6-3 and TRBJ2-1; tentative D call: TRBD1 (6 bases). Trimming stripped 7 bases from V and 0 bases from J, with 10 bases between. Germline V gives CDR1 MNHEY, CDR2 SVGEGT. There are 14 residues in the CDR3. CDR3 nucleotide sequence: TGTGCCAGCACTGACAGGAGCTCCTACAATGAGCAGTTCTTC. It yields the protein CASTDRSSYNEQFF.

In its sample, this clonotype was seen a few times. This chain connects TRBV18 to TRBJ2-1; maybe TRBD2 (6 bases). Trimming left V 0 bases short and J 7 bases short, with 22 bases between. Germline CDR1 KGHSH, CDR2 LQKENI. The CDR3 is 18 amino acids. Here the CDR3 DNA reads TGTGCCAGCTCACCACCCCTCGGGACTGTACAGGTGAGGAATGAGCAGTTCTTC. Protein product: CASSPPLGTVQVRNEQFF.

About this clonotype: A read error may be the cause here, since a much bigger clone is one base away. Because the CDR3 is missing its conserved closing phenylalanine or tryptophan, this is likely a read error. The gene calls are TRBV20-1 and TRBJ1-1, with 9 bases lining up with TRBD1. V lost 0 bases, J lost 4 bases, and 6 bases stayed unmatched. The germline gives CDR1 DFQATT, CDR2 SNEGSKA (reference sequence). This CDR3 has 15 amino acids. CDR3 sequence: CSARDKGQGFTEAFL. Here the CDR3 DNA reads TGCAGTGCTAGAGATAAGGGACAGGGTTTCACTGAAGCTTTCCTT.

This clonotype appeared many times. The DNA of the CDR3 is TGTGCCAGCAGCCCAGGGTGGGCCGGGGAGCTGTTTTTT. Translating it yields CASSPGWAGELFF. J is TRBJ2-2 and V is TRBV2; possible D gene TRBD1, 5 bases. Germline V gene data show CDR1 as SNHLY and CDR2 as FYNNEI. The CDR3 consists of 13 residues. The ends were cut back, 6 bases at V and 6 bases at J, with 11 bases in the middle.

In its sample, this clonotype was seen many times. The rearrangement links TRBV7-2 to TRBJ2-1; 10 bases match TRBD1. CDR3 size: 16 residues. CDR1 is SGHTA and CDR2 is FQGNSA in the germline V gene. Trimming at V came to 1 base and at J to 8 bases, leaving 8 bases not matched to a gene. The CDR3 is CASSLVLGQGRDEQFF. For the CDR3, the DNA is TGTGCCAGCAGCTTAGTCCTGGGACAGGGGAGGGATGAGCAGTTCTTC.

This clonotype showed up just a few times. CDR3 sequence reads: CASSEGANVLTF. The CDR3 nucleotides are TGTGCCAGCAGCGAGGGGGCCAACGTCCTGACTTTC. The chain links TRBV9 to TRBJ2-6; D unresolved. The germline gives CDR1 SGDLS, CDR2 YYNGEE. The ends were cut back, 3 bases at V and 4 bases at J, with 2 bases in the middle. CDR3 length equals 12 residues.

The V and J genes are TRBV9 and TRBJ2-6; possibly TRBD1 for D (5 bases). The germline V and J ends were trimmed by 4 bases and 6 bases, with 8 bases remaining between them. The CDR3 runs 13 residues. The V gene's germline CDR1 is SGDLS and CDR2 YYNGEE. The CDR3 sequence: CASSPGQANVLTF. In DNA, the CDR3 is TGTGCCAGCAGCCCCGGACAGGCCAACGTCCTGACTTTC.

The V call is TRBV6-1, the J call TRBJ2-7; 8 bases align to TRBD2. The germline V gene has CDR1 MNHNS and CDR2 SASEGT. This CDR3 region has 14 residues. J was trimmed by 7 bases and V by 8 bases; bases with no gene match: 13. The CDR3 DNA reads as TGTGCCAGCCGACCCCCGGGAGGGCCGGGGGAGCAGTACTTC. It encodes CASRPPGGPGEQYF.

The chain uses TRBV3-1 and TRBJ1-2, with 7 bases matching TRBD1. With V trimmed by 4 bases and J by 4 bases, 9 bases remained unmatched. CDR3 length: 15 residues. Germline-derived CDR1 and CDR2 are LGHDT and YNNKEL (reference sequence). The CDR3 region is CASSLKQGKGYGYTF. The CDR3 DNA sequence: TGTGCCAGCAGCCTAAAACAGGGGAAGGGCTATGGCTACACCTTC.

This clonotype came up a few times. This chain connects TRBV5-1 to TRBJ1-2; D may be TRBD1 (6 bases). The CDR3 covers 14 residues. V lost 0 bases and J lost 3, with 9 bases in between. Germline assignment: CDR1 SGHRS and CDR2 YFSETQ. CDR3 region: CASSLEAGDYGYTF. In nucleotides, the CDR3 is TGCGCCAGCAGCTTGGAGGCAGGGGACTATGGCTACACCTTC.